This T cell receptor (beta chain) was identified during a study of blood T cell repertoires in COVID-19. Study details: The origin of the acute and convalescent COVID-19 samples was the United States, Italy and Spain. PBMCs, B-cell-depleted T cells, or T cells provided the cDNA or gDNA that made up the material.

Original data processing: Reference gene primer amplification yielded estimated nucleated cell counts. This table comes from immunoSEQ multiplex PCR, and its TCRdb copy is limited to in-frame clones, with some not included. The DNA was the basis for D and trimming; V, J and clone size are from that table. The table includes about 100,000 clones, roughly 80% detected once. The CDR3 covers 13 residues. The germline V gene encodes CDR1 MNHEY and CDR2 SVGAGI. Deletions cut 5 bases from V and 1 base from J, with 8 bases between. The J gene is TRBJ1-2, the V gene TRBV6-5; D gene uncertain. This receptor was identified in a man in his 70s with active or convalescent COVID-19. The specimen was peripheral blood. The CDR3 protein is CASSTDLNYGYTF. In nucleotides, the CDR3 is TGTGCCAGCAGTACAGACCTTAACTATGGCTACACCTTC.